This T cell receptor (beta chain) is drawn from a study of T cells in Graves' hyperthyroidism and ophthalmopathy. This clonotype was recorded many times. This CDR3 has 13 residues. Germline CDR1 is MDHEN and CDR2 is SYDVKM. Trimming removed 8 bases from V and 1 base from J, with 10 bases in between. Patients were excluded because of uncontrolled infection, other autoimmune disease, pregnancy or lactation. Template material for amplifying TCR beta CDR3 regions consisted of RNA transcripts. HTBI primers drove first-round RT-PCR of the TCR CDR3. MiXCR, applied by TCRdb to the multiplex PCR reads, yields one record per CDR3 protein. Of about 530,000 distinct CDR3 sequences in the sample, under 20% are singletons; the top ten hold 17%.

The sequence was collected from a woman aged 18-29 years with Graves' ophthalmopathy. Sample: blood. The V and J genes are TRBV28 and TRBJ2-3; D is perhaps TRBD1 (6 bases). CDR3: CASERQGTDTQYF. The CDR3, as DNA: TGTGCCAGCGAGCGACAGGGCACAGATACGCAGTATTTT.